What follows describes a single TCR beta chain. This record belongs to a study of T cell changes during pregnancy in multiple sclerosis. The germline V gene has CDR1 LNHDA and CDR2 SQIVND (reference sequence). Trimming shortened V by 4 bases and J by 8 bases, and 17 bases separated the two germline ends. The CDR3 is made up of 15 amino acids. Measured with immunoSEQ multiplex PCR; TCRdb has only the in-frame clones, and not every one. This table has about 66,000 clones, roughly nine tenths appearing once. The sample here was CD8+ T cells from peripheral blood mononuclear cells, taken before pregnancy. The chain uses TRBV19 and TRBJ1-4; perhaps TRBD1 as D (5 bases). The clonotype originates from a female donor with multiple sclerosis, enrolled in a pregnancy study. CDR3 sequence: CASSNQGRRLEKLFF. The CDR3 DNA is TGTGCCAGTAGTAACCAGGGTCGGCGTTTGGAAAAACTGTTTTTT.